Each of the 26 T cell receptor beta chains below was sequenced from the same sample in a study of follicular helper T cells after annual influenza vaccination. Profiled with immunoSEQ multiplex PCR; TCRdb holds only in-frame clones, not every one. This table holds about 1,100 clones, 78% found once. Regarding time point: 2015-2016 season, 7 days after influenza vaccination. The sample here was CXCR5+ CD38+ circulating T follicular helper cells from blood, taken 7 days after influenza vaccination. Subset reported: circulating Tfh, non-naive CD4+CXCR5+PD-1+ (ICOS+CD38+ or ICOS-CD38-). These receptors were collected from an adult who received the influenza vaccine.

The rearrangement uses TRBV18 and TRBJ2-2; D not resolved. V gave up 4 bases and J gave up 5 bases, with 11 bases separating them. The length of the CDR3 is 14 residues. Germline V gene data show CDR1 as KGHSH and CDR2 as LQKENI. The CDR3 spells CASSLQLETGELFF. For the CDR3, the DNA is TGTGCCAGCTCACTCCAGTTAGAGACCGGGGAGCTGTTTTTT.

The chain uses TRBV28 and TRBJ1-3, with D perhaps matching TRBD1 (5 bases). Per the germline V gene, CDR1 is MDHEN and CDR2 is SYDVKM. The CDR3 totals 15 residues. With 2 bases removed from V and 5 bases from J, the gap between germline ends came to 13 bases. CDR3 nucleotide sequence: TGTGCCAGCAGTTTAAGTGCGCAGGGAAGAAACACCATATATTTT. Translation gives CASSLSAQGRNTIYF.

The genes are TRBV27 and TRBJ2-1; 7 bases align to TRBD1. Germline V lookup: CDR1 MNHEY, CDR2 SMNVEV (reference sequence). The CDR3 has 15 residues. J lost 10 bases, V lost 4 bases, and 13 bases had no gene match. CDR3 amino acids: CASSSPRGTASEQFF. CDR3 coding DNA: TGTGCCAGCAGTTCGCCCCGAGGGACAGCCAGCGAGCAGTTCTTC.

The chain links TRBV30 to TRBJ1-2; no clear D gene. This CDR3 has 13 residues. Trimming removed 0 bases from V and 1 base from J, with 6 bases in between. CDR1 and CDR2 from the germline V gene are GTSNPN and SVGIG (reference sequence). The CDR3: CAWSVDLNYGYTF. In DNA form, the CDR3 reads TGTGCCTGGAGTGTTGACCTTAACTATGGCTACACCTTC. Full variable domain (remainder filled in from reference TRBV30 and TRBJ1-2): SQTIHQWPATLVQPVGSPLSLECTVEGTSNPNLYWYRQAAGRGLQLLFYSVGIGQISSEVPQNLSASRPQDRQFILSSKKLLLSDSGFYLCAWSVDLNYGYTFGSGTRLTVV.

This chain joins TRBV4-2 and TRBJ2-3, with TRBD2 matching over 11 bases. Germline values: CDR1 LGHNA, CDR2 YNFKEQ. With V trimmed by 4 bases and J by 3 bases, 6 bases remained unmatched. This CDR3 is built from 16 residues. The DNA of the CDR3 is TGTGCCAGCAGCCCAGCCGGGACTAGCGGAACAGATACGCAGTATTTT. The encoded protein is CASSPAGTSGTDTQYF.

The chain is built from TRBV6-1 and TRBJ2-4, with D unresolved. CDR3 length: 16 residues. Germline V gene sequence: CDR1 MNHNS, CDR2 SASEGT. V lost 2 bases and J 1 base, leaving 12 bases between the germline ends. The CDR3 here is CASSESRERAKNIQYF. CDR3 coding DNA: TGTGCCAGCAGTGAATCAAGGGAACGGGCCAAAAACATTCAGTACTTC.

This chain uses TRBV29-1 with TRBJ2-1, with D uncertain. The V end was cut by 5 bases, the J end by 4 bases, with 9 bases between. The CDR3 has 12 amino acids. The germline V gene has CDR1 SQVTM and CDR2 ANQGSEA. In DNA, the CDR3 is TGCAGCGTTAGTAGGTCGTACAATGAGCAGTTCTTC. Translated, it gives CSVSRSYNEQFF.

The V call is TRBV6-5, the J call TRBJ2-1; no clear D. Per germline, CDR1 MNHEY and CDR2 SVGAGI. V was clipped by 5 bases and J by 0 bases, with 11 bases between them. This CDR3 is 15 amino acids long. CDR3 DNA sequence: TGTGCCAGCAGTCTAGAATGGAGCTCCTACAATGAGCAGTTCTTC. This gives the protein CASSLEWSSYNEQFF.

With regard to this clone: A read error is likely, as this CDR3 ends without the conserved phenylalanine or tryptophan. Because the CDR3's place on the DNA is in doubt, the DNA is left out and the CDR3 is given as listed by TCRdb. The chain has TRBV5-8 and TRBJ1-1. The germline V gene encodes CDR1 SGHTS and CDR2 YDEGEE. The length of the CDR3 is 10 amino acids, counting both ends. CDR3 residues: CASSPRTGEI.

V usage is TRBV18 and J usage is TRBJ2-7; 10 bases agree with TRBD1. Germline V gene lookup returns CDR1 KGHSH and CDR2 LQKENI. The ends lost 6 bases at V and 0 bases at J; junction bases unmatched: 2. CDR3 length equals 14 residues. The DNA of the CDR3 is TGTGCCAGCTCGGGACAGGGGCTCTCCTACGAGCAGTACTTC. The encoded protein is CASSGQGLSYEQYF. The full variable domain, in which reference TRBV18 and TRBJ2-7 provide the parts outside the CDR3, is NAGVMQNPRHLVRRRGQEARLRCSPMKGHSHVYWYRQLPEEGLKFMVYLQKENIIDESGMPKERFSAEFPKEGPSILRIQQVVRGDSAAYFCASSGQGLSYEQYFGPGTRLTVT.

V is TRBV5-8 and J is TRBJ2-3; D is possibly TRBD1 (5 bases). Deletions cut 0 bases from V and 5 bases from J, with 10 bases between. Germline CDR1 SGHTS, CDR2 YDEGEE. This CDR3 is built from 14 residues. CDR3 region: CASSLGQILDTQYF. The DNA of the CDR3 is TGTGCCAGCAGCTTGGGACAGATCTTAGATACGCAGTATTTT. The entire variable domain, with the rest obtained from reference TRBV5-8 and TRBJ2-3, is as follows: EAGVTQSPTHLIKTRGQQATLRCSPISGHTSVYWYQQALGLGLQFLLWYDEGEERNRGNFPPRFSGRQFPNYSSELNVNALELEDSALYLCASSLGQILDTQYFGPGTRLTVL.

The rearrangement links TRBV7-2 to TRBJ2-1, with 10 nucleotides matching TRBD2. The CDR3 is 15 amino acids. Losses at the gene ends were 6 bases for V and 5 bases for J; bases not matched to a gene: 7. Germline V gene data show CDR1 as SGHTA and CDR2 as FQGNSA. CDR3 protein: CASSRLAGGHNEQFF. CDR3 DNA sequence: TGTGCCAGCAGTCGTTTAGCGGGAGGTCACAATGAGCAGTTCTTC.

The chain recombines TRBV18 with TRBJ1-5; the D gene is possibly TRBD1 (5 bases). Germline CDR1 KGHSH, CDR2 LQKENI. The V end was cut by 3 bases, the J end by 11 bases, with 17 bases between. This CDR3 region has 14 residues. The CDR3 DNA follows: TGTGCCAGCTCACCTCGGGGCGGGGATGTCGCCCAGCATTTT. Its translation is CASSPRGGDVAQHF.

J is TRBJ2-7 and V is TRBV7-2, with a possible D match to TRBD1 (6 bases). The V and J ends lost 7 bases and 2 bases respectively, with 15 bases between them. There are 14 residues in the CDR3. Germline V CDR1 and CDR2: SGHTA, FQGNSA. The CDR3 DNA sequence: TGTGCCAGCACCCCCGGGACATATACCTACGAGCAGTACTTC. This translates into CASTPGTYTYEQYF.

This rearrangement joins TRBV5-4 to TRBJ2-3; TRBD2 agrees at 7 bases. This CDR3 has 14 amino acids. Germline CDR1 reads SGHNT; CDR2 reads YYREEE (reference sequence). V shed 2 bases, J shed 4 bases, and the junction held 4 bases outside the gene matches. The CDR3 nucleotides read TGTGCCAGCAGCTTTGGCGGGAGATCAGATACGCAGTATTTT. This encodes CASSFGGRSDTQYF.

The rearrangement joins TRBV4-2 to TRBJ2-3; 7 bases line up with TRBD2. CDR1 and CDR2 from the germline V gene are LGHNA and YNFKEQ. This CDR3 has 17 amino acids. V lost 4 bases to trimming and J lost 3 bases; unmatched junction nucleotides: 13. Written as DNA, the CDR3 is TGTGCCAGCAGCCTCAGTTGGGACGGGAGGCTGACAGATACGCAGTATTTT. Its protein product is CASSLSWDGRLTDTQYF.

The V gene is TRBV5-1, the J gene TRBJ2-5; 13 bases are shared with TRBD2. The CDR3 has 17 amino acids. Unmatched junction bases numbered 5, after V lost 3 bases and J lost 0 bases. Germline lookup yields CDR1 SGHRS and CDR2 YFSETQ. In DNA, the CDR3 is TGCGCCAGCAGCTACGGACTAGCGGGGGCTTACCAAGAGACCCAGTACTTC. Amino acid sequence: CASSYGLAGAYQETQYF.

The V call is TRBV9, the J call TRBJ2-5, with a possible D match to TRBD1 (5 bases). Germline V gene data show CDR1 as SGDLS and CDR2 as YYNGEE. There are 14 residues in the CDR3. V lost 0 bases, J lost 5 bases, and 11 bases lay in between. The CDR3 DNA reads as TGTGCCAGCAGCGTAGAGGCAGGGTACGAGACCCAGTACTTC. Translating it yields CASSVEAGYETQYF.

The V gene is TRBV27, the J gene TRBJ2-7, with D perhaps given as TRBD1 or TRBD2 (5 bases each). This CDR3 comprises 13 residues. The germline gives CDR1 MNHEY, CDR2 SMNVEV (reference sequence). Trimming cost V 5 bases and J 6 bases, with 14 bases left between them. The CDR3 region is CASSPQSGTEQYF. The CDR3 DNA follows: TGTGCCAGCAGTCCACAGTCGGGGACCGAGCAGTACTTC.

The genes are TRBV5-6 and TRBJ2-5; D is unresolved. This CDR3 spans 15 amino acids. CDR1 is SGHDT, CDR2 YYEEEE, per germline. Trimming shortened V by 3 bases and J by 2 bases, and 14 bases separated the two germline ends. In DNA form, the CDR3 reads TGTGCCAGCAGCTGGAACGGACGGAGACAAGAGACCCAGTACTTC. Residues: CASSWNGRRQETQYF.

The chain is built from TRBV6-5 and TRBJ1-4; D unresolved. This CDR3 has 12 amino acids. V lost 8 bases and J lost 10, with 14 bases in between. Germline V CDR1 and CDR2: MNHEY, SVGAGI. CDR3 nucleotide sequence: TGTGCCAGCGCGGCAGAGTATGGAAAACTGTTTTTT. Protein sequence: CASAAEYGKLFF.

This clone has only one observation. This rearrangement joins TRBV10-3 to TRBJ1-3; no reliable D call. The V end was cut by 3 bases, the J end by 0 bases, with 9 bases between. Germline values: CDR1 ENHRY, CDR2 SYGVKD. CDR3 length: 15 residues. CDR3 sequence reads: CAISDGPLSGNTIYF. The CDR3 nucleotides are TGTGCCATCAGTGACGGGCCGCTCTCTGGAAACACCATATATTTT.

J is TRBJ2-3 and V is TRBV4-3; TRBD1 might be the D (6 bases). The CDR3 is 16 amino acids. The germline gives CDR1 LGHNA, CDR2 YSLEER. Trimming took 3 bases from V and 0 from J, leaving 13 bases between them. The CDR3 nucleotides read TGCGCCAGCAGCCAGCAGGGGTTCACTAGCACAGATACGCAGTATTTT. This translates into CASSQQGFTSTDTQYF.

V is TRBV7-6 and J is TRBJ2-5, with unresolved D. This CDR3 spans 11 amino acids. CDR1 is SGHVS and CDR2 is FNYEAQ in the germline V gene. V gave up 5 bases and J gave up 7 bases, with 8 bases separating them. Here the CDR3 reads CASSGGRTQYF. CDR3 bases: TGTGCCAGCAGCGGTGGTCGGACCCAGTACTTC.

V usage is TRBV15 and J usage is TRBJ2-5; no firm D call. The CDR3 is 15 residues long. CDR1 LNHNV and CDR2 YYDKDF come from the germline V gene (reference sequence). The germline V and J ends were trimmed by 0 bases and 3 bases, with 11 bases remaining between them. CDR3 bases: TGTGCCACCAGCAGAGAAGCGTACGGAGAAGAGACCCAGTACTTC. As protein: CATSREAYGEETQYF.

The chain joins TRBV29-1 to TRBJ2-2; D not resolved. The CDR3 length is 14 residues. Germline V gene data show CDR1 as SQVTM and CDR2 as ANQGSEA. The V end was cut by 4 bases, the J end by 5 bases, with 14 bases between. CDR3 DNA: TGCAGCGTTGTTAGCTCGGTTGGGACCGGGGAGCTGTTTTTT. This translates into CSVVSSVGTGELFF.